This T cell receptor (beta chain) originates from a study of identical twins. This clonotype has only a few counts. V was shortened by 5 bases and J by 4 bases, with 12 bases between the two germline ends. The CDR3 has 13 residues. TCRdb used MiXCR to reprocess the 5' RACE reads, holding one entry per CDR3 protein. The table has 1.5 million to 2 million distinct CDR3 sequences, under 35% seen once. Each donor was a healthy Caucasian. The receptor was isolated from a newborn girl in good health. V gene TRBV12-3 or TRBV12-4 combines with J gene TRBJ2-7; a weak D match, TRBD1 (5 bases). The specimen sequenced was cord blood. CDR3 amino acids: CASSIYPGYEQYF. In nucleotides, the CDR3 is TGTGCCAGCAGTATCTATCCAGGGTACGAGCAGTACTTC.